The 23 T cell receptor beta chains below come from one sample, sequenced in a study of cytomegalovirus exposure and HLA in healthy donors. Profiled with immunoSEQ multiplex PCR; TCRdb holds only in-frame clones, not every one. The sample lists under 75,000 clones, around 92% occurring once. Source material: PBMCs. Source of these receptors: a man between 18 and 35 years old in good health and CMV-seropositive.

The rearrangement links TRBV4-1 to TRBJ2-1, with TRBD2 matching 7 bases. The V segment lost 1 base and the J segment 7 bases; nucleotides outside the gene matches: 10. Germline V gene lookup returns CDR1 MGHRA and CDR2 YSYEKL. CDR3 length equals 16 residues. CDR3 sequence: CASSQGMTGGGNEQFF. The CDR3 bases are TGCGCCAGCAGCCAAGGCATGACGGGAGGAGGGAATGAGCAGTTCTTC.

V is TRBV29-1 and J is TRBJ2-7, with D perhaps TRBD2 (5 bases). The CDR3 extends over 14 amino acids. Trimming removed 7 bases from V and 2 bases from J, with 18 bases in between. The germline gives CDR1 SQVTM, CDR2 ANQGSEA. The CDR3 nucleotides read TGCAGCGCTAGAATACGAGGGCCGCCCTACGAGCAGTACTTC. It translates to CSARIRGPPYEQYF.

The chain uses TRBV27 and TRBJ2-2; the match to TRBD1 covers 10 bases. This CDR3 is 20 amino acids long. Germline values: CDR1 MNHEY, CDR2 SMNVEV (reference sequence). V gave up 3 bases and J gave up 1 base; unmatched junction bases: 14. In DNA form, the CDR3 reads TGTGCCAGCAGTTTCGACCGGGACAGGGGACCGGGAGTGAACACCGGGGAGCTGTTTTTT. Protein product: CASSFDRDRGPGVNTGELFF.

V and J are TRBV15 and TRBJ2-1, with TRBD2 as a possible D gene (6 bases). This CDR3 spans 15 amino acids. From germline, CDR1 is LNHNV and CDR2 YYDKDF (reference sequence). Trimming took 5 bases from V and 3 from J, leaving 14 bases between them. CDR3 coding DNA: TGTGCCACCAGCGGGGGACTTTCGCGCTACAATGAGCAGTTCTTC. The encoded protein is CATSGGLSRYNEQFF.

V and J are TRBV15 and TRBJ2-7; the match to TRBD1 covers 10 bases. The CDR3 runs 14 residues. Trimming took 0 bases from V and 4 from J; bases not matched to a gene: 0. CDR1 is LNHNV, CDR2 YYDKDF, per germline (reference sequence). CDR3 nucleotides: TGTGCCACCAGCAGAGAGGGACAGGGGTACGAGCAGTACTTC. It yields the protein CATSREGQGYEQYF.

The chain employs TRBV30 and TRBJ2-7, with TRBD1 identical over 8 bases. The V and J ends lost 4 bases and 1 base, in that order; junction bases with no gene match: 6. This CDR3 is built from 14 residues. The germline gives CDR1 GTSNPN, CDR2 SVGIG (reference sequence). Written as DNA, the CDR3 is TGTGCCTGGACCTACCGGGACAGGTCCTACGAGCAGTACTTC. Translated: CAWTYRDRSYEQYF.

CDR3 in DNA: TGTGCCAGCAGCCAACTAGCGGGATACCCAAACAATGAGCAGTTCTTC. It translates to CASSQLAGYPNNEQFF. The rearrangement uses TRBV14 and TRBJ2-1; 9 nucleotides match TRBD2. V shed 2 bases and J 5 bases; nucleotides not matched to a gene: 7. Germline CDR1 reads SGHDN; CDR2 reads FVKESK. CDR3 length: 16 residues.

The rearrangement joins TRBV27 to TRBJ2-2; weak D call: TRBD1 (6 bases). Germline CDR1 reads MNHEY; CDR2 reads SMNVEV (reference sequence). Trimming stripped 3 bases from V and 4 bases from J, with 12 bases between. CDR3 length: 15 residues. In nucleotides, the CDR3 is TGTGCCAGCAGTTTGACAGGACAGTTCACCGGGGAGCTGTTTTTT. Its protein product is CASSLTGQFTGELFF.

CDR3 in DNA: TGTGCCAGCAGCTTGAGGAGGGGACGAACGTACAATGAGCAGTTCTTC. Its translation is CASSLRRGRTYNEQFF. V and J are TRBV5-6 and TRBJ2-1; tentative D call: TRBD2 (6 bases). Per the germline V gene, CDR1 is SGHDT and CDR2 is YYEEEE. Trimming cost V 1 base and J 4 bases, with 15 bases left between them. The CDR3 has 16 residues. The full variable domain, with the rest looked up from reference TRBV5-6 and TRBJ2-1, is DAGVTQSPTHLIKTRGQQVTLRCSPKSGHDTVSWYQQALGQGPQFIFQYYEEEERQRGNFPDRFSGHQFPNYSSELNVNALLLGDSALYLCASSLRRGRTYNEQFFGPGTRLTVL.

The CDR3 sequence is CSVSSGELFF. As DNA, the CDR3 is TGCAGCGTTAGTAGTGGGGAGCTGTTTTTT. The genes are TRBV29-1 and TRBJ2-2; D remains ambiguous. The CDR3 runs to 10 residues. With 5 bases removed from V and 8 bases from J, the gap between germline ends came to 6 bases. The V gene's germline CDR1 is SQVTM and CDR2 ANQGSEA.

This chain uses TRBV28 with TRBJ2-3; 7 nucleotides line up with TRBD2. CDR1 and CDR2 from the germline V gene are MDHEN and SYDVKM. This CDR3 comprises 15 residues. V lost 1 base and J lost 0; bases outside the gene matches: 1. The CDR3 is CASSLYGRSTDTQYF. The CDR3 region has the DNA TGTGCCAGCAGTTTATACGGGAGGAGCACAGATACGCAGTATTTT.

The CDR3 loop reads CSVGWLAGEEQYF. The CDR3 coding sequence is TGCAGCGTTGGCTGGCTAGCGGGAGAAGAGCAGTACTTC. The V gene is TRBV29-1, the J gene TRBJ2-7, with 10 bases lining up with TRBD2. The germline CDR1 and CDR2 sequences are SQVTM and ANQGSEA. This CDR3 has 13 amino acids. The J segment lost 7 bases and the V segment lost 4 bases, leaving 7 bases of the junction unmatched.

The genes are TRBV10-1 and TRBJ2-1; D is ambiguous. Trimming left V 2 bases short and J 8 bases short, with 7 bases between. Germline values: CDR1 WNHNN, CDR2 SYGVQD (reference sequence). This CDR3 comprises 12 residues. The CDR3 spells CASSENRDEQFF. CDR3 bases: TGCGCCAGCAGTGAGAACCGGGATGAGCAGTTCTTC.

CDR3 DNA sequence: TGTGCCAGCACCAGGGGACTAGCGGGAGGACTCAATGAGCAGTTCTTC. Its translation: CASTRGLAGGLNEQFF. This rearrangement joins TRBV28 to TRBJ2-1; TRBD2 aligns across 15 bases. Per the germline V gene, CDR1 is MDHEN and CDR2 is SYDVKM. V trimming: 7 bases; J trimming: 6 bases; junction bases outside the gene matches: 7. The CDR3 sequence is 16 residues long.

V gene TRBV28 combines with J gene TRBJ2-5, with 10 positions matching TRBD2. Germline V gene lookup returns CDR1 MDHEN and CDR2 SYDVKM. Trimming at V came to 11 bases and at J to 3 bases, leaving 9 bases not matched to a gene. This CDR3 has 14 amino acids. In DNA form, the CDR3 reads TGTGCCGTCCTACCTAGCGGGAGTAAAGAGACCCAGTACTTC. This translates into CAVLPSGSKETQYF.

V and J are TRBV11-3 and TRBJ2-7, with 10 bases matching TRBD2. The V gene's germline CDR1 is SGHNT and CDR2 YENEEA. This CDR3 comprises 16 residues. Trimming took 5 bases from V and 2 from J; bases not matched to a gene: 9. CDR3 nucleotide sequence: TGTGCCAGCAGCCGGGGTCTAGCGGGAGTCCCCTACGAGCAGTACTTC. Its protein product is CASSRGLAGVPYEQYF. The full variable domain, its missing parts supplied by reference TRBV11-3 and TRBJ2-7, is EAGVVQSPRYKIIEKKQPVAFWCNPISGHNTLYWYLQNLGQGPELLIRYENEEAVDDSQLPKDRFSAERLKGVDSTLKIQPAELGDSAVYLCASSRGLAGVPYEQYFGPGTRLTVT.

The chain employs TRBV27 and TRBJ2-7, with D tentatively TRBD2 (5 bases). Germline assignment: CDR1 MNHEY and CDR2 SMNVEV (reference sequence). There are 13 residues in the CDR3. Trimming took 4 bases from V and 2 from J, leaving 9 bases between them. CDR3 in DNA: TGTGCCAGCAGTTCGATCGGGACCTACGAGCAGTACTTC. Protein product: CASSSIGTYEQYF.

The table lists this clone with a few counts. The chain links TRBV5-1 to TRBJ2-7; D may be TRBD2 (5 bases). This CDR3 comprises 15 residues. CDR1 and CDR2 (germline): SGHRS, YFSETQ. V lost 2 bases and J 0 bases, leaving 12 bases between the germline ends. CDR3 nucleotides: TGCGCCAGCAGCTTTGTCCCAGAGGGCTCCTACGAGCAGTACTTC. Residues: CASSFVPEGSYEQYF.

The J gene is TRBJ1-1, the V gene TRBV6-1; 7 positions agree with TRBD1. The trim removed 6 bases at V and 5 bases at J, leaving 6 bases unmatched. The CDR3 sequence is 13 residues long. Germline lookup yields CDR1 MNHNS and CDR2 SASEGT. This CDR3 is CASSLQGKTEAFF. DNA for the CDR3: TGTGCCAGCAGCCTACAGGGGAAGACTGAAGCTTTCTTT.

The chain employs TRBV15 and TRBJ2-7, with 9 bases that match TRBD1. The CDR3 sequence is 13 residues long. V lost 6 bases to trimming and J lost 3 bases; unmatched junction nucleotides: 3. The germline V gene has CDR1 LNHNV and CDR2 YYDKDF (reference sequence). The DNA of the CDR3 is TGTGCCACCAGTACGGACAGGGGCTACGAGCAGTACTTC. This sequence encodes CATSTDRGYEQYF.

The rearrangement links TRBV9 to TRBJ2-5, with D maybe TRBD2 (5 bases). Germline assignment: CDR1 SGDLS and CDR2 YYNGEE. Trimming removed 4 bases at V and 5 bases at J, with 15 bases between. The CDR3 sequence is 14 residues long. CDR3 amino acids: CASSPLGDRETQYF. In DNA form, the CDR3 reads TGTGCCAGCAGCCCCCTCGGGGATCGGGAGACCCAGTACTTC.

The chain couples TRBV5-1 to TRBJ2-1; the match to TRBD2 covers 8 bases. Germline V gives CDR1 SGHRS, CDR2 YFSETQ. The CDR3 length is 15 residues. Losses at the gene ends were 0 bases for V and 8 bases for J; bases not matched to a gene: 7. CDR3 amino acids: CASSLASGSTDEQFF. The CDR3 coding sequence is TGCGCCAGCAGCTTGGCCAGCGGGAGTACAGATGAGCAGTTCTTC. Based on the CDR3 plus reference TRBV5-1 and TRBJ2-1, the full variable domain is KAGVTQTPRYLIKTRGQQVTLSCSPISGHRSVSWYQQTPGQGLQFLFEYFSETQRNKGNFPGRFSGRQFSNSRSEMNVSTLELGDSALYLCASSLASGSTDEQFFGPGTRLTVL.

CDR3 protein: CASSQGVLAEDTQYF. Here the CDR3 DNA reads TGCGCCAGCAGCCAAGGCGTCCTAGCGGAAGATACGCAGTATTTT. The chain combines TRBV4-1 with TRBJ2-3; 7 nucleotides match TRBD2. This CDR3 comprises 15 residues. Per the germline V gene, CDR1 is MGHRA and CDR2 is YSYEKL. V gave up 1 base and J gave up 5 bases; unmatched junction bases: 6.